This T cell receptor beta chain was retrieved from a study of shared clonotypes between healthy human individuals. Study-wide background: Every donor yielded three CD4 naive, three CD4 memory, two CD8 naive and one CD8 memory plate.

About this clone: As yet, its antigen is unknown.

Notes on the study in general: Relative to their counterparts shared across all four donors, non-shared clonotypes exhibited diminished generation probabilities. It was the few donors that limited the genetic and exposure-history diversity represented.

Germline V CDR1 and CDR2: GTSNPN, SVGIG (reference sequence). The CDR3 is made up of 14 amino acids. Deletions cut 3 bases from V and 2 bases from J, with 11 bases between. The data were produced by immunoSEQ multiplex PCR, yet TCRdb's version contains in-frame clones alone and is incomplete. The table lists fewer than 2.5 million clones, roughly 93% of them singletons, with around 0.37% in the top ten. The chain carries TRBV30 and TRBJ1-3, with D possibly TRBD1 on 5 matching bases. The receptor was isolated from a man between 18 and 35 years old in good health. Some clones in this sample may be carry-over from other donors' samples. The source material was naive CD4+ T cells from PBMCs. Subset noted: CD45RA+ positively selected. DNA for the CDR3: TGTGCCTGGAGCCCAGGGTCTGCTGGAAACACCATATATTTT. Its protein is CAWSPGSAGNTIYF.